The clone carrying this T cell receptor beta chain appeared once. Its antigen is as yet unknown. Treatment meaning: oral pan-JAK inhibitor, 5-10 mg twice daily. This sample is part of a study of CD8+ T cells in alopecia areata. The wider study: Each day, treated patients took oral tofacitinib twice, at 5 to 10 mg per dose. For 6 to 18 months, tofacitinib was taken, and 6 months off drug followed.

Germline CDR1 SNHLY, CDR2 FYNNEI. The CDR3 is made up of 12 amino acids. V lost 6 bases and J 5 bases, leaving 10 bases between the germline ends. cDNA serving as the sequencing template came from extracted, reverse transcribed RNA. Clones were sequenced by immunoSEQ multiplex PCR, and TCRdb holds only the in-frame ones, with some missing. The sample lists around 100,000 clones, about two thirds occurring once. Study-level findings and limits: Numerous clones, expanded in lesions, remained in scalp and blood during tofacitinib. Elevated clonality characterized lesional scalp relative to normal scalp, particularly in alopecia totalis/universalis.

The material sequenced was CD8+ T cells sorted from blood, taken around week 44, from a patient treated with tofacitinib. This chain joins TRBV2 and TRBJ1-2; a weak D match, TRBD1 (5 bases). The TCR originated in a human donor with alopecia areata. For the CDR3, the DNA is TGTGCCAGCAGGGAGGGGCGATATGGCTACACCTTC. Its translation: CASREGRYGYTF.